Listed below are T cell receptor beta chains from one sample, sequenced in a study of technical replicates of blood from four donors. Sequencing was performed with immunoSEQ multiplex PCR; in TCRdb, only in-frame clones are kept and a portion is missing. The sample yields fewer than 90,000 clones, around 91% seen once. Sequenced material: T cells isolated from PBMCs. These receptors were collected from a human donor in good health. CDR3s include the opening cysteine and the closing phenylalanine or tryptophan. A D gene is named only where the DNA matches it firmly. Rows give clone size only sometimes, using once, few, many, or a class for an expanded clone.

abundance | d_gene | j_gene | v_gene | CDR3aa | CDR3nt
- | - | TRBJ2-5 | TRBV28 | CASSLPTGRETQYF | TGTGCCAGCAGTTTACCCACAGGGCGAGAGACCCAGTACTTC
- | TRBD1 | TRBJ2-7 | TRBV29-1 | CSVEDRGTSYEQYF | TGCAGCGTTGAAGACAGGGGGACCTCCTACGAGCAGTACTTC
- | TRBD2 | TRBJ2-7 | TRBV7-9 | CAIIAGGHEQYF | TGTGCCATTATAGCGGGAGGCCACGAGCAGTACTTC
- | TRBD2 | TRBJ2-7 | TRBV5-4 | CASSSTSGSYEQYF | TGTGCCAGCAGCTCGACTAGCGGCAGCTACGAGCAGTACTTC
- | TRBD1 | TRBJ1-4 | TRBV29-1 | CSVPGTGDEKLFF | TGCAGCGTACCCGGGACAGGGGATGAAAAACTGTTTTTT
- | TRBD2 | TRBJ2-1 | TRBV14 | CASKFGGGEQFF | TGTGCCAGCAAATTCGGGGGGGGTGAGCAGTTCTTC
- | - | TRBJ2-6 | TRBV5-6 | CASSRAGPSGANVLTF | TGTGCCAGCAGCCGGGCAGGGCCCTCTGGGGCCAACGTCCTGACTTTC
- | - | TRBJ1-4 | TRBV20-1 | CSQGIDEKLFF | TGCAGCCAGGGGATTGATGAAAAACTGTTTTTT
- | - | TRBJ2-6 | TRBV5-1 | CASSLSGDLNVLTF | TGCGCCAGCAGCTTATCCGGGGATCTCAACGTCCTGACTTTC
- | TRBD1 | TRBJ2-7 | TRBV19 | CARGLDRVSAYEQYF | TGTGCCAGAGGATTAGACAGGGTTTCCGCCTACGAGCAGTACTTC
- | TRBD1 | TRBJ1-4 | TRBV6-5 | CASSYFGTDNEKLFF | TGTGCCAGCAGTTATTTCGGGACAGATAATGAAAAACTGTTTTTT
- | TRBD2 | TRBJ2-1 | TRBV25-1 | CASSEVGTSVPYNEQFF | TGTGCCAGCAGTGAAGTGGGGACTAGCGTACCATACAATGAGCAGTTCTTC
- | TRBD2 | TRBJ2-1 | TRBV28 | CAGTSGLHNEQFF | TGTGCCGGCACTAGCGGGCTACACAATGAGCAGTTCTTC
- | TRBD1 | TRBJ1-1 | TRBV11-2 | CASSLETGGNTEAFF | TGTGCCAGCAGCTTAGAGACAGGGGGCAACACTGAAGCTTTCTTT
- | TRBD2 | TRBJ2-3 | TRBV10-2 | CAIRAGLAGAGTTDTQYF | TGCGCCATAAGGGCGGGACTAGCGGGAGCGGGGACCACAGATACGCAGTATTTT
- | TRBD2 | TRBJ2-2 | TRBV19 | CASSRGLAVNTGELFF | TGTGCCAGTAGTAGGGGACTAGCGGTTAACACCGGGGAGCTGTTTTTT
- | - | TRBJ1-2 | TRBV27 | CASSTLWTDPYGYTF | TGTGCCAGCAGTACCCTCTGGACAGATCCCTATGGCTACACCTTC
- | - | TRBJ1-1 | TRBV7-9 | CASSLEVLGLNTEAFF | TGTGCCAGCAGCCTCGAGGTTTTGGGTTTGAACACTGAAGCTTTCTTT
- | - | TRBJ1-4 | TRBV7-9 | CASSSTSEKLFF | TGTGCCAGCAGCTCCACCAGTGAAAAACTGTTTTTT
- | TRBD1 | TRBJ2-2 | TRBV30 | CACQPGQGLTGELFF | TGTGCCTGCCAACCGGGACAGGGACTCACCGGGGAGCTGTTTTTT
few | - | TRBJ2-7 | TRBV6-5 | CATLGSFHEQYF | TGTGCCACCCTAGGGAGTTTCCACGAGCAGTACTTC
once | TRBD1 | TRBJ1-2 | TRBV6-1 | CASSEALAAVTGDVFSFGYTF | TGTGCCAGCAGTGAAGCGCTAGCCGCCGTGACAGGGGATGTTTTTTCGTTTGGCTACACCTTC
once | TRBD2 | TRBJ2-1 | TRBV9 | CASSDTSGRVYEQFF | TGTGCCAGCAGCGATACTAGCGGGAGGGTCTATGAGCAGTTCTTC
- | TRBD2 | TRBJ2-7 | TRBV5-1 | CASSLGGGSLYEQYF | TGCGCCAGCAGCTTGGGTGGCGGGAGTTTGTACGAGCAGTACTTC
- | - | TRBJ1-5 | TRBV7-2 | CASNSGGGLNQPQHF | TGTGCCAGCAACTCCGGGGGGGGCCTCAATCAGCCCCAGCATTTT
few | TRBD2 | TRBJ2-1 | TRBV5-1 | CASSLGGSSYNEQFF | TGCGCCAGCAGCTTGGGCGGGAGCTCCTACAATGAGCAGTTCTTC
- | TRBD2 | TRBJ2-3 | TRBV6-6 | CASSYFGTSVTDTQYF | TGTGCCAGCAGTTACTTTGGGACTAGCGTAACTGATACGCAGTATTTT
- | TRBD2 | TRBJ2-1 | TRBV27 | CASSGTSGGDEQFF | TGTGCCAGCAGTGGGACTAGTGGTGGCGATGAGCAGTTCTTC
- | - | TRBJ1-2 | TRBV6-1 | CASRERQNYGYTF | TGTGCCAGCAGGGAAAGACAGAACTATGGCTACACCTTC
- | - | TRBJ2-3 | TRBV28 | CASSLRGAEVIYTDTQYF | TGTGCCAGCAGTTTACGGGGGGCTGAAGTTATTTACACAGATACGCAGTATTTT
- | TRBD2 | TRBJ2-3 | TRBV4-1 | CASSQAMGGGIATQYF | TGCGCCAGCAGCCAAGCTATGGGGGGAGGGATCGCTACGCAGTATTTT
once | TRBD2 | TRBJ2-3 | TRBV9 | CASSPKAGGSYSTDTQYF | TGTGCCAGCAGCCCAAAAGCGGGAGGCTCTTACAGCACAGATACGCAGTATTTT
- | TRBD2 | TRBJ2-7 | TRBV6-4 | CASSDSIVEGLAVPVSSYEQYF | TGTGCCAGCAGTGACTCGATAGTAGAGGGACTAGCGGTTCCCGTGAGCTCCTACGAGCAGTACTTC
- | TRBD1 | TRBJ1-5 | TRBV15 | CATSPYRGRDQPQHF | TGTGCCACCAGTCCTTACAGGGGGCGCGATCAGCCCCAGCATTTT
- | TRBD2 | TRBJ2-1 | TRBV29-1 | CSVLAGVDEQFF | TGCAGCGTACTAGCGGGAGTGGATGAGCAGTTCTTC